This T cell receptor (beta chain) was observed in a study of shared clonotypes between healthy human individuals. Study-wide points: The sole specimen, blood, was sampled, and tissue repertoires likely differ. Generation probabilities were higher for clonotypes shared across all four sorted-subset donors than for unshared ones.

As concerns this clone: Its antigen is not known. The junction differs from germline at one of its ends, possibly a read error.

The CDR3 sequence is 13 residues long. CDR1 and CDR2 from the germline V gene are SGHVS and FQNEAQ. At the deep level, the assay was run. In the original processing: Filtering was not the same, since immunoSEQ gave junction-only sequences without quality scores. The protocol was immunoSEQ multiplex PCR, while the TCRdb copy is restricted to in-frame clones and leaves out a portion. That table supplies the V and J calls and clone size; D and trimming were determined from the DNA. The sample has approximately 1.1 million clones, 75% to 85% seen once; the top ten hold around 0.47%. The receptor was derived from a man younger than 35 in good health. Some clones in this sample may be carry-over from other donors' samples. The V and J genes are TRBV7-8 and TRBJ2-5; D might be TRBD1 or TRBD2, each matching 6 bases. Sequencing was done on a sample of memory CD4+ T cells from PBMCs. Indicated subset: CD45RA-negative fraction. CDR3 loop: CASSLAEGGRANF. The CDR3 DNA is TGTGCCAGCAGCTTAGCAGAGGGGGGACGAGCTAACTTC.